Listed below are T cell receptor beta chains from one sample, sequenced in a study of chemoradiotherapy in HPV16-positive cancers. The protocol was immunoSEQ multiplex PCR, while the TCRdb copy is restricted to in-frame clones and leaves out a portion. The sample yields roughly 2,500 clones, 87% seen once. The source was tumor tissue, collected from a patient who underwent chemoradiotherapy. The receptors here all came from a human donor with HPV-associated anogenital cancer. Both conserved end residues are part of each CDR3. The D gene is left open where the match is weak. Clone size is not always given. Where it is, it says once, few, many or a class for expanded clones.

>TRBV5-5|-|-|TRBJ1-5
CASSFRVDGNQPQHF
TGTGCCAGCAGCTTCAGGGTAGATGGCAATCAGCCCCAGCATTTT
>TRBV7-2|-|TRBD1|TRBJ1-1
CASNQGAVTEAFF
TGTGCCAGCAACCAGGGGGCCGTCACTGAAGCTTTCTTT
>TRBV27|-|-|TRBJ1-6
CASAWGSRRDSPLHF
TGTGCCAGCGCTTGGGGGAGCCGACGGGATTCACCCCTCCACTTT
>TRBV5-4|-|-|TRBJ1-2
CASSFGVIGYTF
TGTGCCAGCAGCTTTGGTGTAATTGGCTACACCTTC
>TRBV19|-|-|TRBJ2-7
CASSIVASYEQYF
TGTGCCAGTAGTATTGTAGCATCCTACGAGCAGTACTTC
>TRBV9|-|-|TRBJ2-6
CASSVGARRAGANVLTF
TGTGCCAGCAGCGTAGGGGCCCGGCGGGCTGGGGCCAACGTCCTGACTTTC
>TRBV19|-|TRBD1|TRBJ1-2
CASRPTGVNYGYTF
TGTGCCAGTAGACCTACAGGGGTGAACTATGGCTACACCTTC
>TRBV7-9|-|-|TRBJ2-7
CASSFGGTYEQYF
TGTGCCAGCAGCTTTGGGGGCACCTACGAGCAGTACTTC
>TRBV28|-|TRBD2|TRBJ2-7
CASSSATSGSRYEQYF
TGTGCCAGCAGTTCAGCGACTAGCGGGAGTCGGTACGAGCAGTACTTC
>TRBV6-5|once|-|TRBJ1-3
CASSYFGGSSGNTIYF
TGTGCCAGCAGTTACTTCGGGGGCTCCTCTGGAAACACCATATATTTT
>TRBV15|-|-|TRBJ2-5
CATSSVLGVGRETQYF
TGTGCCACCAGCAGTGTGTTGGGGGTGGGACGAGAGACCCAGTACTTC
>TRBV28|-|-|TRBJ2-7
CASSGGMAYEQYF
TGTGCCAGCAGTGGCGGGATGGCCTACGAGCAGTACTTC
>TRBV29-1|-|TRBD1|TRBJ1-2
CSVWTGDGGYTF
TGCAGCGTTTGGACAGGGGATGGCGGCTACACCTTC
>TRBV30|-|-|TRBJ1-4
CAWSAGFNEKLFF
TGTGCCTGGAGTGCTGGGTTTAATGAAAAACTGTTTTTT
>TRBV7-2|-|-|TRBJ2-7
CASSLGPLGEQYF
TGTGCCAGCAGCCTCGGACCTCTCGGCGAGCAGTACTTC
>TRBV6-5|-|TRBD1|TRBJ2-7
CASRGTGFYEQYF
TGTGCCAGCAGAGGGACAGGCTTCTACGAGCAGTACTTC
>TRBV19|-|TRBD2|TRBJ2-3
CASTTRWGGADTQYF
TGTGCCAGTACCACCCGATGGGGGGGAGCAGATACGCAGTATTTT
>TRBV9|-|-|TRBJ1-2
CASSVAQWGGYTF
TGTGCCAGCAGCGTAGCCCAATGGGGAGGCTACACCTTC
>TRBV7-6|-|-|TRBJ2-7
CASSQGAAYEQYF
TGTGCCAGCAGCCAGGGCGCCGCCTACGAGCAGTACTTC
>TRBV28|-|TRBD2|TRBJ2-7
CASSPRSGGRYEQYF
TGTGCCAGCAGTCCTCGTAGCGGGGGCCGCTACGAGCAGTACTTC
>TRBV5-1|-|TRBD1|TRBJ2-5
CASSWGPGGETQYF
TGCGCCAGCAGCTGGGGGCCAGGGGGCGAGACCCAGTACTTC
>TRBV7-9|once|-|TRBJ1-1
CASSFKQGLNTEAFF
TGTGCCAGCAGCTTCAAACAGGGTCTGAACACTGAAGCTTTCTTT
>TRBV27|-|-|TRBJ1-1
CASSLRKGAHTEAFF
TGTGCCAGCAGTTTAAGAAAGGGTGCCCACACTGAAGCTTTCTTT
>TRBV19|once|TRBD2|TRBJ2-3
CASRGLAGARDTQYF
TGTGCCAGTAGGGGACTAGCGGGAGCGAGGGATACGCAGTATTTT
>TRBV19|-|TRBD2|TRBJ2-1
CASSAGGRAYNEQFF
TGTGCCAGTAGTGCGGGCGGGAGAGCCTACAATGAGCAGTTCTTC
>TRBV7-3|-|-|TRBJ2-1
CASSLGKVHEQFF
TGTGCCAGCAGCTTAGGCAAGGTCCATGAGCAGTTCTTC
>TRBV7-2|-|-|TRBJ2-4
CASSLAGANKNIQYF
TGTGCCAGCAGCTTAGCTGGGGCCAACAAAAACATTCAGTACTTC
>TRBV28|-|-|TRBJ2-7
CASVSLFYEQYF
TGTGCCAGCGTTTCCCTGTTCTACGAGCAGTACTTC
>TRBV29-1|-|TRBD2|TRBJ2-1
CSVVKTSGYNEQFF
TGCAGCGTTGTGAAGACTAGCGGTTACAATGAGCAGTTCTTC
>TRBV28|-|-|TRBJ1-2
CASSLEESGGYTF
TGTGCCAGCAGTTTGGAAGAAAGTGGAGGCTACACCTTC
>TRBV29-1|-|TRBD1|TRBJ2-3
CSVEGTGTDTQYF
TGCAGCGTTGAAGGGACAGGGACAGATACGCAGTATTTT
>TRBV19|-|TRBD2|TRBJ2-3
CASSTGLAGAGEQYF
TGTGCCAGTAGTACCGGTCTAGCGGGAGCCGGGGAGCAGTATTTT
>TRBV30|once|TRBD1|TRBJ1-1
CAWRQGDLNTEAFF
TGTGCCTGGAGACAGGGGGACTTAAACACTGAAGCTTTCTTT
>TRBV11-2|-|-|TRBJ1-3
CASSPSRGNTIYF
TGTGCCAGCAGCCCATCTCGGGGAAACACCATATATTTT
>TRBV19|-|-|TRBJ1-2
CASSRLGSVNSNYGYTF
TGTGCCAGTAGCCGTTTAGGCAGCGTTAATTCTAACTATGGCTACACCTTC
>TRBV4-2|-|TRBD1|TRBJ2-7
CASSQEGTGWYEQYF
TGTGCCAGCAGCCAAGAAGGGACAGGGTGGTACGAGCAGTACTTC
>TRBV7-2|-|-|TRBJ2-7
CASSLRDLHEQYF
TGTGCCAGCAGCTTACGGGACCTCCACGAGCAGTACTTC
>TRBV5-6|-|-|TRBJ1-4
CASSPGGGEKLFF
TGTGCCAGCAGCCCCGGGGGGGGTGAAAAACTGTTTTTT
>TRBV25-1|-|TRBD2|TRBJ2-3
CASSGLAGEADTQYF
TGTGCCAGCAGCGGACTAGCGGGAGAGGCAGATACGCAGTATTTT
>TRBV18|-|TRBD2|TRBJ2-1
CASSLPSGSPMEQFF
TGTGCCAGCTCACTTCCTAGCGGGAGCCCTATGGAGCAGTTCTTC
>TRBV5-1|-|TRBD1|TRBJ1-2
CASSGTGGSGYTF
TGCGCCAGCAGTGGGACAGGGGGCTCTGGCTACACCTTC